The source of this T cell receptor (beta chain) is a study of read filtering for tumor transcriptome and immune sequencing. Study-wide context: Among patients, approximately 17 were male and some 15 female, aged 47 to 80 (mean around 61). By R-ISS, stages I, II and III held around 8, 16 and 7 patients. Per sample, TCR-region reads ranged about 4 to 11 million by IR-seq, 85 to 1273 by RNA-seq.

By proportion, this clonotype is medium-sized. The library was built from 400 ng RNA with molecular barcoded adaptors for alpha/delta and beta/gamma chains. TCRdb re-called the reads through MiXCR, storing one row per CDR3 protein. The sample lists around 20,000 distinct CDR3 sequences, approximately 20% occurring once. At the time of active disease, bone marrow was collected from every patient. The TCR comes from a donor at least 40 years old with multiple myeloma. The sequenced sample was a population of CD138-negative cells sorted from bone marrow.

The CDR3 sequence: CASSQGVGTDTQYF. The CDR3 region has the DNA TGCGCCAGCAGCCAAGGGGTTGGGACGGATACGCAGTATTTT. The V and J genes are TRBV4-3 and TRBJ2-3, with D perhaps being TRBD1 or TRBD2 (5 bases each). Trimming shortened V by 1 base and J by 6 bases, and 11 bases separated the two germline ends. The CDR3 spans 14 residues. From germline, CDR1 is LGHNA and CDR2 YSLEER.